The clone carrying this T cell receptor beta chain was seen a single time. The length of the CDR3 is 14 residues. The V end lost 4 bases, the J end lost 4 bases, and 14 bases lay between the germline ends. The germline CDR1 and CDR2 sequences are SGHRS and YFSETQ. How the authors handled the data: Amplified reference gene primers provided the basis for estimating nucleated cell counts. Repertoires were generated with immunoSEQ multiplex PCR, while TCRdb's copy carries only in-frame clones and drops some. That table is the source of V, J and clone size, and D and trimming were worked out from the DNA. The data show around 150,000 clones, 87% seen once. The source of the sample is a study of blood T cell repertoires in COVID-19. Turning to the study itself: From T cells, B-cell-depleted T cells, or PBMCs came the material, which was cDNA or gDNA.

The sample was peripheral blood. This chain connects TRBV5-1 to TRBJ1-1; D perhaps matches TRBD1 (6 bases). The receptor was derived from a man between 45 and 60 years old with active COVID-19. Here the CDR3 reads CASSPTTGGTEAFF. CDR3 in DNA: TGCGCCAGCAGCCCGACGACAGGTGGCACTGAAGCTTTCTTT.